The present TCR beta chain was sequenced within a study of cytomegalovirus exposure and HLA in healthy donors. Study-level information: Of the donors genotyped, several hundred in all, less than 90% fell in the Caucasian-associated ancestry cluster.

This clone has a handful of counts. There are 12 residues in the CDR3. V shed 3 bases, J shed 11 bases, and the junction held 3 bases outside the gene matches. In germline, CDR1 is SGHNT, CDR2 YYREEE (reference sequence). The PCR contained 60 Vbeta and 13 Jbeta primers. Profiling relied on immunoSEQ multiplex PCR, and the TCRdb table lists in-frame clones only, not all of them. The sample has about 43,000 clones; approximately 47% are singletons. The chain links TRBV5-4 to TRBJ1-1, with 11 positions matching TRBD1. The sequencing input was PBMCs. This TCR derives from a man aged 60-69 years in good health and CMV-seronegative. CDR3 bases: TGTGCCAGCAGCTCCCGGGACAGGGGGGCTTTCTTT. Its translation is CASSSRDRGAFF.